This T cell receptor beta chain was recorded in a study of OX40 agonist ivuxolimab in advanced cancers. Study-level findings and limits: The authors did not determine the antigen specificity of the expanded peripheral T cells.

The germline CDR1 and CDR2 sequences are WNHNN and SYGVQD (reference sequence). Between the trimmed V and J ends, which lost 4 bases and 3 bases, there was a span of 12 bases. This CDR3 comprises 15 residues. The method was immunoSEQ multiplex PCR; TCRdb's version includes in-frame clones alone and lacks a portion of them. This repertoire shows some 77,000 clones, approximately 92% found once; its top ten account for 0.25% to 0.35%. This clone was detected once. No antigen is known for it. The sequence came from an adult with an advanced solid tumor such as melanoma, head and neck, liver or kidney cancer. Sample: CD4+ or CD8+ T cells sorted from blood, taken in a trial of the OX40 agonist ivuxolimab. This rearrangement joins TRBV10-1 to TRBJ2-2; D may be TRBD2 (6 bases). CDR3 sequence reads: CASSGGTGDTGELFF. CDR3 nucleotides: TGCGCCAGCAGTGGGGGAACGGGGGACACCGGGGAGCTGTTTTTT.